This passage covers 11 T cell receptor beta chains from one sample sequenced in a study of shared clonotypes between healthy human individuals. Assay: immunoSEQ multiplex PCR; the TCRdb copy retains only in-frame clones and omits some. The repertoire holds roughly 2.5 million clones, with around 90% as singletons. Sequencing input: naive CD4+ T cells sorted from blood. Subset: CD45RA+ positively selected. These receptors came from a man between 18 and 29 years old in good health.

The CDR3 sequence is CASSWGDGGLNEQYF. In nucleotides, the CDR3 is TGTGCCAGCAGCTGGGGGGACGGGGGACTCAACGAGCAGTACTTC. V usage is TRBV7-6 and J usage is TRBJ2-7, with D possibly matching TRBD2 (6 bases). Deletions cut 4 bases from V and 5 bases from J, with 18 bases between. The length of the CDR3 is 15 residues. The germline V gene encodes CDR1 SGHVS and CDR2 FNYEAQ.

V is TRBV5-1 and J is TRBJ1-4; D is unclear. The CDR3 consists of 14 residues. The V gene lost 6 bases and the J gene lost 8 bases, with 17 bases spanning the gap. Germline V gene data show CDR1 as SGHRS and CDR2 as YFSETQ. CDR3 coding DNA: TGCGCCAGCAAGGGAAACACGGGCCAGGAAAAACTGTTTTTT. It codes for CASKGNTGQEKLFF.

This chain links TRBV9 with TRBJ1-4; TRBD1 matches at 11 bases. There are 18 residues in the CDR3. CDR1 is SGDLS and CDR2 is YYNGEE in the germline V gene. Trimming at V came to 4 bases and at J to 3 bases, leaving 11 bases not matched to a gene. This CDR3 reads CASSRSTGQGASNEKLFF. The CDR3 DNA sequence: TGTGCCAGCAGCCGTAGTACTGGACAGGGGGCTTCTAATGAAAAACTGTTTTTT.

V is TRBV7-9 and J is TRBJ2-1; tentatively, D is TRBD1 or TRBD2 (5 bases each). Germline lookup yields CDR1 SEHNR and CDR2 FQNEAQ (reference sequence). V gave up 1 base and J gave up 6 bases, with 7 bases separating them. The CDR3 covers 13 residues. The CDR3 is CASSLGGANEQFF. The CDR3, as DNA: TGTGCCAGCAGCTTAGGAGGGGCCAATGAGCAGTTCTTC.

V usage is TRBV30 and J usage is TRBJ2-7; possibly TRBD1 for D (5 bases). The germline V gene encodes CDR1 GTSNPN and CDR2 SVGIG (reference sequence). V dropped 2 bases and J dropped 3 bases, with 17 bases sitting between them. CDR3 size: 15 residues. DNA for the CDR3: TGTGCCTGGAGTAAGACAGCTTTAGGGAACTACGAGCAGTACTTC. Translation gives CAWSKTALGNYEQYF.

About this clone: The sample carries other DNA sequences with the same CDR3. This chain connects TRBV30 to TRBJ2-1; D not certain. V was cut by 3 bases and J by 4 bases, with 4 bases left in between. CDR1 is GTSNPN, CDR2 SVGIG, per germline (reference sequence). The CDR3 has 11 amino acids. CDR3 sequence (DNA): TGTGCCTGGAGACGGTACAATGAGCAGTTCTTC. This codes for CAWRRYNEQFF.

The rearrangement links TRBV6-5 to TRBJ2-5; D unresolved. CDR1 is MNHEY, CDR2 SVGAGI, per germline. The V and J ends lost 2 bases and 8 bases respectively, with 6 bases between them. The CDR3 spans 11 residues. The CDR3 is CASSYGLTQYF. As DNA, the CDR3 is TGTGCCAGCAGTTACGGCCTAACCCAGTACTTC.

This clone turned up a few times. At the DNA level, this CDR3 is encoded by other sequences in the same sample as well. The V gene is TRBV30, the J gene TRBJ1-1, with 8 nucleotides matching TRBD1. V dropped 3 bases and J dropped 5; count of bases not matched to a gene: 8. Germline V gene sequence: CDR1 GTSNPN, CDR2 SVGIG (reference sequence). This CDR3 has 14 amino acids. Here the CDR3 reads CAWSPGGKGTEAFF. CDR3 nucleotides: TGTGCCTGGAGCCCAGGGGGCAAAGGAACTGAAGCTTTCTTT.

The chain uses TRBV12-5 and TRBJ1-3; D gene unclear. The CDR3 is 16 residues long. Per the germline V gene, CDR1 is LGHNT and CDR2 is FRNRAP. V was shortened by 1 base and J by 4 bases, with 14 bases between the two germline ends. The CDR3 region is CASGLGLFISGNTIYF. CDR3 sequence (DNA): TGTGCTAGTGGTTTGGGCCTCTTCATCTCGGGAAACACCATATATTTT.

The chain is built from TRBV21-1 and TRBJ2-1. TRBV21-1 is listed as a pseudogene. This CDR3 is 16 amino acids long. CDR3 residues: CASSKGEAGQYNEQFF. CDR3 in DNA: TGTGCCAGCAGCAAAGGTGAGGCAGGTCAGTACAATGAGCAGTTCTTC.

The CDR3 region has the DNA TGCGCCAGCAGCTTGGGGGACATAGGGGAGCAGTTCTTC. Amino acid sequence: CASSLGDIGEQFF. The chain uses TRBV5-1 and TRBJ2-1; the D gene is possibly TRBD1 (6 bases). The CDR3 runs to 13 residues. The V gene's germline CDR1 is SGHRS and CDR2 YFSETQ. The V end lost 0 bases, the J end lost 10 bases, and 11 bases lay between the germline ends.